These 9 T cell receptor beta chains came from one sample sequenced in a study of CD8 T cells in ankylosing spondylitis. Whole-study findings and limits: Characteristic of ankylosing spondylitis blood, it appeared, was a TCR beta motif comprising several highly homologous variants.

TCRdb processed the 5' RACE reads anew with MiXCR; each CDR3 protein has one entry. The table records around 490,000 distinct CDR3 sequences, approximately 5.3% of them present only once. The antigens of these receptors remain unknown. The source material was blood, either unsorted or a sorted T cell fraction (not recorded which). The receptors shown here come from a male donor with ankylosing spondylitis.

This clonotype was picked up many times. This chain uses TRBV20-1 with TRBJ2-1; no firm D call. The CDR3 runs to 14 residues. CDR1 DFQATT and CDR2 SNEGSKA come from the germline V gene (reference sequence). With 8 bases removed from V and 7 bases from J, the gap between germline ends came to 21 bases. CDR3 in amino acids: CSPPRSKGWNEQFF. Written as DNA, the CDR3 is TGCAGTCCCCCTAGGTCCAAGGGTTGGAATGAGCAGTTCTTC.

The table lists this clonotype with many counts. For the CDR3, the DNA is TGTGCCAGCAGCCCGACGGACCGGGAGACCCAGTACTTC. It codes for CASSPTDRETQYF. This rearrangement joins TRBV4-2 to TRBJ2-5; D is ambiguous. Germline V gene sequence: CDR1 LGHNA, CDR2 YNFKEQ. The CDR3 is 13 amino acids. Trimming pared 4 bases from V and 5 bases from J, leaving 11 bases between.

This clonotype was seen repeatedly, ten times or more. The CDR3 DNA sequence: TGTGCCAGCAGTGATCCTCGGCGAGCCGGGACAGGCGAATTTATCACCTTC. It is translated as CASSDPRRAGTGEFITF. This chain uses TRBV25-1 with TRBJ1-2; TRBD1 agrees at 8 bases. J lost 13 bases, V lost 3 bases, and 22 bases had no gene match. In germline, CDR1 is MGHDK, CDR2 SYGVNS. CDR3 length: 17 amino acids.

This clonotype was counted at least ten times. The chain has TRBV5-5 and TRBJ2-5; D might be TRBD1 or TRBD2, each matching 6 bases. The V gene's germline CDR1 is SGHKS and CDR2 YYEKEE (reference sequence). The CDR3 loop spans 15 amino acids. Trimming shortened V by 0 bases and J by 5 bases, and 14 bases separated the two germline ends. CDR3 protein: CASSLVPGARETQYF. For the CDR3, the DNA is TGTGCCAGCAGCTTGGTTCCGGGGGCGAGGGAGACCCAGTACTTC.

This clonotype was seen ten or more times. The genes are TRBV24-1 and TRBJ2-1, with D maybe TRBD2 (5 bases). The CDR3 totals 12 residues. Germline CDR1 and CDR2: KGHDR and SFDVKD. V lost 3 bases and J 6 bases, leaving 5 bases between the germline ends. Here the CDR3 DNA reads TGTGCCACCAGTGATAGCGGCAATGAGCAGTTCTTC. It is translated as CATSDSGNEQFF.

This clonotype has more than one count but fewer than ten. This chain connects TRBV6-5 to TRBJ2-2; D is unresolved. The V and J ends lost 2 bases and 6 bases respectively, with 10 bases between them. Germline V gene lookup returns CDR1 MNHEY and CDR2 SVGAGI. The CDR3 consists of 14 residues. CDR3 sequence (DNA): TGTGCCAGCAGTTACCCGTCCCGCCCCGGGGAGCTGTTTTTT. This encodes CASSYPSRPGELFF.

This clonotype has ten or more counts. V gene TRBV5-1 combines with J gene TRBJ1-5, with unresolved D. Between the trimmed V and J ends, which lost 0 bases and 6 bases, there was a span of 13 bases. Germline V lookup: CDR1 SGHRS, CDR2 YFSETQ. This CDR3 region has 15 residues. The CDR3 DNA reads TGCGCCAGCAGCTTGGCCGGGAGCGCGGGTCAGCCCCAGCATTTT. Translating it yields CASSLAGSAGQPQHF.

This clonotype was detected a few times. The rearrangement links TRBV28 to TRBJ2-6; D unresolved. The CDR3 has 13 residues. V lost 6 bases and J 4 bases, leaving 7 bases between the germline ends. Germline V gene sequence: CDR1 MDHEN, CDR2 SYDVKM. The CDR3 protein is CASSPFGANVLTF. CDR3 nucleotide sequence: TGTGCCAGCAGCCCGTTCGGGGCCAACGTCCTGACTTTC.

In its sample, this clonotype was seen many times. The DNA for the CDR3 is TGTGCCAGCAGCGTAGGGCCTAGCGGGGGGGCAGATACGCAGTATTTT. It specifies CASSVGPSGGADTQYF. The genes are TRBV9 and TRBJ2-3; TRBD2 matches 12 bases. CDR3 size: 16 residues. CDR1 and CDR2 from the germline V gene are SGDLS and YYNGEE. Trimming removed 0 bases from V and 4 bases from J; junction bases left unmatched: 3.